These T cell receptor beta chains were read from a single sample in a study of blood T cell repertoires in COVID-19. Some clones are missing from TCRdb's copy, which holds only in-frame ones; the method was immunoSEQ multiplex PCR. The sample carries tens of thousands of clones, about 91% recorded once. The sample taken for sequencing was peripheral blood. All receptors come from a human donor with active COVID-19. The donor label of this sample is uncertain. CDR3s include the opening cysteine and the closing phenylalanine or tryptophan. D genes are given only for firm matches. The listing skips clone size in some rows; elsewhere it reads once, few, many or a size class.

j_call	clone_size	v_call	d_call	cdr3_nt	cdr3_aa
TRBJ1-5	.	TRBV3-1/TRBV3-2	.	TGTGCCAGCAGCCAAGCGGGGGTCAGACAGCCCCAGCATTTT	CASSQAGVRQPQHF
TRBJ1-1	.	TRBV29-1	.	TGCAGCGTTGACGGTTCGGCAGGTAGAGCTGAAGCTTTCTTT	CSVDGSAGRAEAFF
TRBJ2-4	.	TRBV24-1	.	TGTGCCACCAACCTTATACTAGCCAAAAACATTCAGTACTTC	CATNLILAKNIQYF
TRBJ1-1	.	TRBV5-1	.	TGCGCCAGCAGCCGGGGAGGGGTCCGTGATGAAGCTTTCTTT	CASSRGGVRDEAFF
TRBJ2-3	.	TRBV11-2	.	TGTGCCAGCAGCTTAGATTCGACAGATACGCAGTATTTT	CASSLDSTDTQYF
TRBJ1-4	.	TRBV5-4	TRBD1	TGTGCCAGCAGCCGTGACAGGGATGGTCGGGAAAAACTGTTTTTT	CASSRDRDGREKLFF
TRBJ2-4	once	TRBV5-4	TRBD1	TGTGCCAGCAGCTCATCGGGACAGGGGGTAAACATTCAGTACTTC	CASSSSGQGVNIQYF
TRBJ1-4	few	TRBV27	.	TGTGCCAGCAGCCCACTGAATGAAAAACTGTTTTTT	CASSPLNEKLFF
TRBJ2-2	.	TRBV7-7	TRBD2	TGTGCCAGCAGCCTGACTAGCGGGGTTAACACCGGGGAGCTGTTTTTT	CASSLTSGVNTGELFF
TRBJ2-1	.	TRBV27	.	TGTGCCAGCAGTTTATCACAGTACTCATCCTACAATGAGCAGTTCTTC	CASSLSQYSSYNEQFF
TRBJ2-2	once	TRBV6-6	.	TGTGCCAGCAGTCACACATCCAACGGGGAGCTGTTTTTT	CASSHTSNGELFF
TRBJ2-5	.	TRBV9	.	TGTGCCAGCAGCCCAAGACAGCAGACCTACCAAGAGACCCAGTACTTC	CASSPRQQTYQETQYF
TRBJ2-4	.	TRBV19	TRBD2	TGTGCCAGTAGTAGTGGGGGGGGAAGAGTGAACATTCAGTACTTC	CASSSGGGRVNIQYF
TRBJ2-1	.	TRBV24-1	.	TGTGCCACCAGTGATGACAGTGTAAAGCAGTTCTTC	CATSDDSVKQFF
TRBJ2-1	few	TRBV6-2/TRBV6-3	.	TGTGCCAGCAGTTACCAACGACAGGTTACCTACAATGAGCAGTTCTTC	CASSYQRQVTYNEQFF
TRBJ2-7	.	TRBV4-3	.	TGCGCCAGCAGCCAAGATTGGGCAGGGGCTTCCTACGAGCAGTACTTC	CASSQDWAGASYEQYF
TRBJ2-7	.	TRBV2	.	TGTGCCAGCAGTGAACAGGGTTACGAGCAGTACTTC	CASSEQGYEQYF
TRBJ1-4	.	TRBV28	.	TGTGCCAGCAAGGGGGGGGCGCATAATGAAAAACTGTTTTTT	CASKGGAHNEKLFF
TRBJ2-1	.	TRBV7-3	.	TGTGCCAGCAGCCTGTTCCCCGGGACAAGCAAGAATGAGCAGTTCTTC	CASSLFPGTSKNEQFF
TRBJ1-1	once	TRBV25-1	TRBD1	TGTGCCAGCAGAGGCCTCGGACAGGGGGCCCATTACGGCACTGAAGCTTTCTTT	CASRGLGQGAHYGTEAFF
TRBJ2-7	.	TRBV28	.	TGTGCCAGCAGTTCAAATTCAGACTACGAGCAGTACTTC	CASSSNSDYEQYF
TRBJ1-1	.	TRBV6-5	.	TGTGCCAGCAGTTACGACGGACAGTTCACTGAAGCTTTCTTT	CASSYDGQFTEAFF
TRBJ1-4	.	TRBV10-3	.	TGTGCCATCAGTGACACGACCCGGCCCTCGGACAATCTTGAAAAACTGTTTTTT	CAISDTTRPSDNLEKLFF
TRBJ2-5	.	TRBV19	.	TGTGCCAGTAACGGAGAAGGAGAGACCCAGTACTTC	CASNGEGETQYF
TRBJ1-2	once	TRBV5-1	.	TGCGCCAGCAGCTTGGACAGGGACTATGGCTACACCTTC	CASSLDRDYGYTF
TRBJ2-2	few	TRBV2	TRBD2	TGTGCCAGCAGTGTGGCTAGCGGAAACACCGGGGAGCTGTTTTTT	CASSVASGNTGELFF
TRBJ2-5	once	TRBV24-1	TRBD2	TGTGCCACCAGCCTTAGCGGGGACTCTGAAGAGACCCAGTACTTC	CATSLSGDSEETQYF
TRBJ2-1	.	TRBV15	.	TGTGCCACCAGCAGAGAACGCCCCGGCTCCTACAATGAGCAGTTCTTC	CATSRERPGSYNEQFF
TRBJ2-3	once	TRBV28	.	TGTGCCAGCAGGGGGGCGTGGGGGACAGATACGCAGTATTTT	CASRGAWGTDTQYF
TRBJ2-7	.	TRBV14	TRBD1	TGTGCCAGCAGCCTTACGACAGGGCCCTCCTACGAGCAGTACTTC	CASSLTTGPSYEQYF
TRBJ2-3	.	TRBV5-1	.	TGCGCCAGCAGCTTGGAAAAGAGATACACAGATACGCAGTATTTT	CASSLEKRYTDTQYF
TRBJ2-2	.	TRBV7-3	TRBD2	TGTGCCAGCAGCTTCCCGACTAGCGGGGGGTCGAACACCGGGGAGCTGTTTTTT	CASSFPTSGGSNTGELFF
TRBJ1-6	.	TRBV4-1	TRBD1	TGCGCCAGCAGCCAAAAGACAGGGGGCTTGAATTCACCCCTCCACTTT	CASSQKTGGLNSPLHF
TRBJ2-1	.	TRBV2	TRBD1	TGTGCCAGCTACTTAGGGGGCCTACCTTACAATGAGCAGTTCTTC	CASYLGGLPYNEQFF
TRBJ2-3	.	TRBV5-1	.	TGCGCCAGCAGCTTGGGGGGTCCCAAGCGGGATACGCAGTATTTT	CASSLGGPKRDTQYF
TRBJ2-1	.	TRBV19	TRBD1	TGTGCCAGTAGTATAGAGGGACAGGTGAATGCCTACAATGAGCAGTTCTTC	CASSIEGQVNAYNEQFF
TRBJ1-2	.	TRBV4-2	.	TGTGCCAGCAGCCCCGGGGAAAGGTCTACCTTTGGCTACACCTTC	CASSPGERSTFGYTF
TRBJ1-1	.	TRBV9	.	TGTGCCAGCAGCGGCGGGTCGCGGACAGAGGATGGAGCTTTCTTT	CASSGGSRTEDGAFF
TRBJ1-5	once	TRBV5-6	.	TGTGCCAGCAGCTCGTCAGGGGTATGGCAGCCCCAGCATTTT	CASSSSGVWQPQHF
TRBJ1-2	.	TRBV5-1	.	TGCGCCAGCAGCTTGGCCCCGGGAGACTATGGCTACACCTTC	CASSLAPGDYGYTF
TRBJ1-6	.	TRBV27	.	TGTGCCAGCAGTTTATCTCTTTTCGACAGCTCCTATAATTCACCCCTCCACTTT	CASSLSLFDSSYNSPLHF
TRBJ2-5	.	TRBV24-1	TRBD2	TGTGCCACCAGTGATCCGGGACTAGCGGGGGAGACCCAGTACTTC	CATSDPGLAGETQYF
TRBJ2-5	once	TRBV7-8	TRBD1	TGTGCCAGCAGCCGATATACAAACCGGGACAGTTGGATTCAAGAGACCCAGTACTTC	CASSRYTNRDSWIQETQYF
TRBJ2-3	.	TRBV19	TRBD2	TGTGCCAGTAGCATCCCGGGGGGGCGCACAGATACGCAGTATTTT	CASSIPGGRTDTQYF
TRBJ1-5	.	TRBV28	.	TGTGCCAGCAGTTCCCCGGGTATAGGTCAGCCCCAGCATTTT	CASSSPGIGQPQHF
TRBJ2-7	.	TRBV9	.	TGTGCCAGCGGGGGGGACAACTACGAGCAGTACTTC	CASGGDNYEQYF
TRBJ2-7	.	TRBV27	TRBD1	TGTGCCAGCAGTTCACAGGGGCGAACCTGGAGCCACGAGCAGTACTTC	CASSSQGRTWSHEQYF
TRBJ2-1	.	TRBV6-5	TRBD1	TGTGCCAGCAGTTACAGGGGGCCCTACAATGAGCAGTTCTTC	CASSYRGPYNEQFF
TRBJ2-3	.	TRBV28	.	TGTGCCAGCAGTGCCCCGACAGTTAGCACAGATACGCAGTATTTT	CASSAPTVSTDTQYF
TRBJ1-6	.	TRBV3-1/TRBV3-2	TRBD1	TGTGCCAGCAGCCAACCGACAGGGTCCGATTCACCCCTCCACTTT	CASSQPTGSDSPLHF
TRBJ1-2	.	TRBV9	TRBD1	TGTGCCAGCAGCGCCCAGGGGGATTATGGCTACACCTTC	CASSAQGDYGYTF
TRBJ1-2	.	TRBV10-3	.	TGTGCCATCAGTGAGACAGCTAACTATGGCTACACCTTC	CAISETANYGYTF
TRBJ1-2	.	TRBV7-2	.	TGTGCCAGCAGCTTAGTAATTCTGGGGGGAGATAACTATGGCTACACCTTC	CASSLVILGGDNYGYTF
TRBJ2-7	once	TRBV19	.	TGTGCCAGTAGTCCATCGACCACAAGGGGCGAGCAGTACTTC	CASSPSTTRGEQYF